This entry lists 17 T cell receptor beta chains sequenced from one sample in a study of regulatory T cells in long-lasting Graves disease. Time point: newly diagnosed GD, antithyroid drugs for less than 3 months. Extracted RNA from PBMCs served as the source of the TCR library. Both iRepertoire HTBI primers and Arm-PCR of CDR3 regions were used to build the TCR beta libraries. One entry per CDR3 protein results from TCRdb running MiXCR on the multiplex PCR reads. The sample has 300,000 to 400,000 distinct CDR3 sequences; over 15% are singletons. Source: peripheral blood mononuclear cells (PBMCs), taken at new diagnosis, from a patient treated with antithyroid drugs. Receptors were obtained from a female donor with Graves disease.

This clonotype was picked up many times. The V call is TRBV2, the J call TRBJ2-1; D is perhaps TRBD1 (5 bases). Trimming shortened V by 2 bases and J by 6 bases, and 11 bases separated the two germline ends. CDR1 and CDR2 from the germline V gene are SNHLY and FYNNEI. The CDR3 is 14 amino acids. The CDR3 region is CASSELVQGNEQFF. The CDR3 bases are TGTGCCAGCAGTGAATTGGTCCAGGGCAATGAGCAGTTCTTC.

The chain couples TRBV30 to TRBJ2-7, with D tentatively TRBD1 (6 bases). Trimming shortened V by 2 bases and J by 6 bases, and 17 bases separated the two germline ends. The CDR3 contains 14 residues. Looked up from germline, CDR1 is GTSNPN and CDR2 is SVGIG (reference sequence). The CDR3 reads CAWSTPGVRGEQYF. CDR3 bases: TGTGCCTGGAGTACGCCAGGGGTCCGTGGCGAGCAGTACTTC. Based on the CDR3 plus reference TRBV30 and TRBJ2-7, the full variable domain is SQTIHQWPATLVQPVGSPLSLECTVEGTSNPNLYWYRQAAGRGLQLLFYSVGIGQISSEVPQNLSASRPQDRQFILSSKKLLLSDSGFYLCAWSTPGVRGEQYFGPGTRLTVT.

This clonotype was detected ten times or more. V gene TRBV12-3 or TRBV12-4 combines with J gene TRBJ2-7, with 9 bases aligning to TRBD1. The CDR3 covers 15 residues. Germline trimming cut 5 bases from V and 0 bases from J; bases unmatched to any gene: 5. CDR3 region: CASSPWTGDSYEQYF. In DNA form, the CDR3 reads TGTGCCAGCAGTCCTTGGACAGGGGACTCCTACGAGCAGTACTTC.

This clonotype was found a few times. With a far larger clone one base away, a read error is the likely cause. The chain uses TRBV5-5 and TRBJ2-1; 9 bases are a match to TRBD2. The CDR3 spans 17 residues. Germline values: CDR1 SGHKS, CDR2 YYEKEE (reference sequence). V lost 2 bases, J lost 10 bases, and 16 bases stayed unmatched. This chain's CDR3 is CASSFISSGTTYYEQFF. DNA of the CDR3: TGTGCCAGCAGCTTTATCTCTAGCGGGACCACCTACTACGAGCAGTTCTTC.

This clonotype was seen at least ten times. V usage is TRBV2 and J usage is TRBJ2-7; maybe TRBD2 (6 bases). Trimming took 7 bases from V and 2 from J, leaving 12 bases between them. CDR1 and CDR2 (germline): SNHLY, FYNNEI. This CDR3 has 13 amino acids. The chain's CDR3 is CASNWDSTYEQYF. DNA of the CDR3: TGTGCCAGCAATTGGGACTCCACCTACGAGCAGTACTTC.

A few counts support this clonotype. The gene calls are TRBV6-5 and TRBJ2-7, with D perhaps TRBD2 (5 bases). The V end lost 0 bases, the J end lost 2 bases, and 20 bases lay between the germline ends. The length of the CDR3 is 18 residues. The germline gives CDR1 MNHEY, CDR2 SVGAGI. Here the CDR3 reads CASSYSISEGMVPYEQYF. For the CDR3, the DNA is TGTGCCAGCAGTTACTCGATATCTGAGGGAATGGTACCCTACGAGCAGTACTTC.

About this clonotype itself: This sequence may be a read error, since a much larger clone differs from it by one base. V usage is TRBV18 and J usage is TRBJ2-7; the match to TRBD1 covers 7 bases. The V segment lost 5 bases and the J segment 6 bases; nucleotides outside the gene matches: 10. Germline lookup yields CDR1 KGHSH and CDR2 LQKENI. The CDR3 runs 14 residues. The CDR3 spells CASSRGQRNFEQYF. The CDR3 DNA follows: TGTGCCAGCTCAAGGGGACAGCGTAACTTCGAGCAGTACTTC.

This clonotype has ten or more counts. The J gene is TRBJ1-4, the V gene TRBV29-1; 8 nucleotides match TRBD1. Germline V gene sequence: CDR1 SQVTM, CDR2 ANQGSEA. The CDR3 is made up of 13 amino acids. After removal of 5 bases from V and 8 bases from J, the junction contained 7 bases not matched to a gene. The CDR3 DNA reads TGCAGCGTTTCGACAGGGGCTGGCGAAAAACTGTTTTTT. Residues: CSVSTGAGEKLFF.

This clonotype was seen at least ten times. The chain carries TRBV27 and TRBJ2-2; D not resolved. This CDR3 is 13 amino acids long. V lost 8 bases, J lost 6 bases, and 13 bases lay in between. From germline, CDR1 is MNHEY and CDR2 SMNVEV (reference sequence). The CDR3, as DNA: TGTGCCAGCCTGACATACGCGGCCGGGGAGCTGTTTTTT. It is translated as CASLTYAAGELFF.

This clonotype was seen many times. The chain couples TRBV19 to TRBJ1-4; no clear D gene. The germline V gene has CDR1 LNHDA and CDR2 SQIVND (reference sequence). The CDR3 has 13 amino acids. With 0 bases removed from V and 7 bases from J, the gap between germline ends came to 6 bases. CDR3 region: CASSIDYAEKLFF. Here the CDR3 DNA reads TGTGCCAGTAGTATAGACTATGCTGAAAAACTGTTTTTT.

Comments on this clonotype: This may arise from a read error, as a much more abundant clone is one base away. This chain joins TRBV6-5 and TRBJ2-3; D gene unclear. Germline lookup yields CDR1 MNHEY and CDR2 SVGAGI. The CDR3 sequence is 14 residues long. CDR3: CAGSYGGSTDTQYF. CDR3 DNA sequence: TGTGCCGGCAGTTACGGCGGAAGCACAGATACGCAGTATTTT.

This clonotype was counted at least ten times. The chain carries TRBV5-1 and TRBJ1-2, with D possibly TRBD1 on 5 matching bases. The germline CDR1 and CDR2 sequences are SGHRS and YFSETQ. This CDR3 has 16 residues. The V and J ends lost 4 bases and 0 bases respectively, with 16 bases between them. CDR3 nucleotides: TGCGCCAGCAGCCCGGGGTCGGGGGGTACTAACTATGGCTACACCTTC. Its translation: CASSPGSGGTNYGYTF.

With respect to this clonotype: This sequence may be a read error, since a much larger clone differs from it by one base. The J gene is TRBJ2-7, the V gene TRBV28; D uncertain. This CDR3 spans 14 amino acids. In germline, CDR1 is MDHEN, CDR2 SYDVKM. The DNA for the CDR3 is TGTGCCAGCAGTTTTAACAATAAGACCTACGAGCAGTGCTTC. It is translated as CASSFNNKTYEQCF.

This CDR3 reads CSVGGRGMNTEAFF. CDR3 nucleotide sequence: TGCAGCGTGGGGGGCAGGGGAATGAACACTGAAGCTTTCTTT. The chain uses TRBV29-1 and TRBJ1-1, with TRBD1 as a possible D gene (6 bases). The CDR3 length is 14 residues. V was pared by 6 bases and J by 0 bases, with 14 bases between. Per germline, CDR1 SQVTM and CDR2 ANQGSEA.

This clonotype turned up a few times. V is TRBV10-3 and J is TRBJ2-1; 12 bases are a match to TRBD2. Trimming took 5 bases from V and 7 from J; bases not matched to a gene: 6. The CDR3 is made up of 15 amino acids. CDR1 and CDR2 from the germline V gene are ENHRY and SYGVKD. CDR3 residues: CAISSTSGSLNEQFF. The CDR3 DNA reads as TGTGCCATCAGTTCGACTAGCGGGAGTTTGAATGAGCAGTTCTTC.

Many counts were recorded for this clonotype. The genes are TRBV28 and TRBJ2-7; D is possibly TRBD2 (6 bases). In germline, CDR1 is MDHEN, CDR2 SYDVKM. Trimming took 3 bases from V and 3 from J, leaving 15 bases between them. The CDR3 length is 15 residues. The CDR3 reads CASSFSGTVYYEQYF. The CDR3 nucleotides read TGTGCCAGCAGTTTCTCCGGGACTGTATACTACGAGCAGTACTTC.

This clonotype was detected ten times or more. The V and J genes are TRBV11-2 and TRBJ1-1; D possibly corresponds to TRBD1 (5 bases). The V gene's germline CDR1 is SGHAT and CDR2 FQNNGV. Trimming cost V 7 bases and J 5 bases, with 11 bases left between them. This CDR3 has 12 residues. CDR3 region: CASKKGRTEAFF. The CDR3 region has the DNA TGTGCCAGCAAGAAGGGGCGGACTGAAGCTTTCTTT.